This TCR beta chain was observed in a study of CD8+CD57+ T cells in acquired aplastic anemia. As for the study in general: Across the sorted CD4+ and CD8+ cells, DNA amounts averaged approximately 3 ug.

Germline-derived CDR1 and CDR2 are SGHTA and FQGNSA. The CDR3 has 12 residues. Between the trimmed V and J ends, which lost 1 base and 5 bases, there was a span of 3 bases. All patients picked for sequencing had shown, by flow cytometry, an expansion of CD8+CD57+ cells. Researchers used genomic DNA as the template to profile TCR beta VDJ and CDR3. TCRdb re-analysed the reads in MiXCR, keeping a single row per CDR3 protein. This sample carries about 160,000 distinct CDR3 sequences, around 48% of them seen once, and the ten largest clones take roughly 2.8%. The sequencing sample was made of sorted CD4+, CD8+, or CD8+CD57+ T cells (not recorded which) from PBMCs. The chain is built from TRBV7-2 and TRBJ2-1; D gene unclear. This sequence originates from a human donor with aplastic anemia. CDR3 in amino acids: CASSLGDNEQFF. CDR3 bases: TGTGCCAGCAGCTTAGGGGACAATGAGCAGTTCTTC.